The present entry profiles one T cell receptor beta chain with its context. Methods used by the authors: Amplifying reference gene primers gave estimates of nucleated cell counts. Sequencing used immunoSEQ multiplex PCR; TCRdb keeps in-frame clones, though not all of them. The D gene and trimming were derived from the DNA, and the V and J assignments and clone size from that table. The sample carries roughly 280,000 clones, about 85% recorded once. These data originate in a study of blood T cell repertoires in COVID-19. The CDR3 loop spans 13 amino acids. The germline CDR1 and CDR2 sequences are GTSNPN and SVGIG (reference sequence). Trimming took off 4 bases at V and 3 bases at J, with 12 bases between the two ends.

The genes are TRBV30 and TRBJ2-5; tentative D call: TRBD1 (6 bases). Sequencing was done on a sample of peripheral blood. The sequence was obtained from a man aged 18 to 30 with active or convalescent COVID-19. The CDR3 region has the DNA TGTGCCTGGAATACAGGGACGAAAGAGACCCAGTACTTC. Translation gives CAWNTGTKETQYF.